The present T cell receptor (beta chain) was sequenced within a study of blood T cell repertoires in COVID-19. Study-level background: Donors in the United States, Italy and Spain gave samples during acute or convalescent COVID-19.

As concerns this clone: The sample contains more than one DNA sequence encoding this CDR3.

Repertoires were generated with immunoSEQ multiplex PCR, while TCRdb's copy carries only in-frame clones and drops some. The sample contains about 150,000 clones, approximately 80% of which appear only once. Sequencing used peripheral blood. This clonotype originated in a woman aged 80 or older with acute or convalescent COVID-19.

CDR3 sequence: CASSFRQNTEAFF. The CDR3 nucleotides read TGTGCCAGCAGTTTTAGACAGAACACTGAAGCTTTCTTT. The J gene is TRBJ1-1, the V gene TRBV12-3 or TRBV12-4; no clear D gene. The ends were cut back, 3 bases at V and 1 base at J, with 6 bases in the middle. The length of the CDR3 is 13 residues.